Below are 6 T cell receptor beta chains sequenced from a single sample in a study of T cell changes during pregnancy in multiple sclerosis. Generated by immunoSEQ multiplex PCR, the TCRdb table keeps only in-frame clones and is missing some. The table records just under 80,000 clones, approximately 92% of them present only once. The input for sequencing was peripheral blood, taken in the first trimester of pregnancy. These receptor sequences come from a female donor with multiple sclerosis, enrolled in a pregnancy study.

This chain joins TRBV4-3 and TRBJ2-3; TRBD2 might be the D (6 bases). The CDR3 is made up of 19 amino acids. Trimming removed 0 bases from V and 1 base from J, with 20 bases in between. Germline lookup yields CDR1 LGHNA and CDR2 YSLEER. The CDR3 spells CASSQDGLVSRGGTDTQYF. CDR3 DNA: TGCGCCAGCAGCCAAGATGGATTAGTATCGCGGGGAGGCACAGATACGCAGTATTTT.

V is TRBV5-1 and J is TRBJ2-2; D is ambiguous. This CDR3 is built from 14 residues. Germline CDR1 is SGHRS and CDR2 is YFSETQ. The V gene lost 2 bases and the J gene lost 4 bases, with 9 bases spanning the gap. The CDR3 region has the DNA TGCGCCAGCAGCTTTGGGCCAGGCACCGGGGAGCTGTTTTTT. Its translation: CASSFGPGTGELFF.

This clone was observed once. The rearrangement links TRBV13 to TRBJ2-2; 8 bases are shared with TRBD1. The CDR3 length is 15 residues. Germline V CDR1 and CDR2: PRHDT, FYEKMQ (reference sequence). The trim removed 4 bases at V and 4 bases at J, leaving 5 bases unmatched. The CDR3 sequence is CASSSRTGRTGELFF. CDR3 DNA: TGTGCCAGCAGCTCGAGGACAGGGCGCACCGGGGAGCTGTTTTTT. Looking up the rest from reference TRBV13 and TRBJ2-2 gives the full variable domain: AAGVIQSPRHLIKEKRETATLKCYPIPRHDTVYWYQQGPGQDPQFLISFYEKMQSDKGSIPDRFSAQQFSDYHSELNMSSLELGDSALYFCASSSRTGRTGELFFGEGSRLTVL.

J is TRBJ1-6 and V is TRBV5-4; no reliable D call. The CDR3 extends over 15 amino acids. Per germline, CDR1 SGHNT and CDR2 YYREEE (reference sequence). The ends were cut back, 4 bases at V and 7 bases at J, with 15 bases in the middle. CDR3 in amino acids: CASSPESLRNSPLHF. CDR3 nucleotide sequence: TGTGCCAGCAGCCCCGAATCCCTGAGGAATTCACCCCTCCACTTT.

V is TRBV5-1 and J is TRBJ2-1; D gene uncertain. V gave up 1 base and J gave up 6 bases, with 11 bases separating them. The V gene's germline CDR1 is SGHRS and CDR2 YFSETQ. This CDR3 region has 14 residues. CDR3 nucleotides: TGCGCCAGCAGCTTGATTGCCGGTCGCAATGAGCAGTTCTTC. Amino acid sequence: CASSLIAGRNEQFF.

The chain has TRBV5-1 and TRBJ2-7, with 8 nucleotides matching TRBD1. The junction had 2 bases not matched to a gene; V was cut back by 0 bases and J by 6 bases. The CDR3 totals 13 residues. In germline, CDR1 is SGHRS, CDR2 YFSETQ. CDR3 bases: TGCGCCAGCAGCTTGGACCAGGGGGCCGAGCAGTACTTC. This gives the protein CASSLDQGAEQYF.